The 19 T cell receptor beta chains in this list originate from one sample, sequenced in a study of blood T cell repertoires in COVID-19. Profiled with immunoSEQ multiplex PCR; TCRdb holds only in-frame clones, not every one. The repertoire includes tens of thousands of clones, around 80% of them detected once, and around 7.2% sits in the top ten. Sequences were obtained from peripheral blood. These receptors were obtained from a human donor in a cohort sampled during active COVID-19.

The chain links TRBV19 to TRBJ2-6, with a possible D match to TRBD1 (6 bases). CDR1 and CDR2 (germline): LNHDA, SQIVND (reference sequence). This CDR3 region has 16 residues. Trimming pared 5 bases from V and 0 bases from J, leaving 11 bases between. CDR3: CASSALGGSGANVLTF. The DNA for the CDR3 is TGTGCCAGTAGTGCTTTAGGGGGCTCTGGGGCCAACGTCCTGACTTTC.

This chain joins TRBV21-1 and TRBJ2-3; TRBD2, as called in the table, went unchecked against the DNA. TRBV21-1 is flagged as a pseudogene. CDR3 size: 19 residues. The DNA for the CDR3 is TGTGCCAGCAGCAAAAACCCTCGACTCGGCGGGGCGAGCACAGATACGCAGTATTTT. Translated: CASSKNPRLGGASTDTQYF.

This chain joins TRBV10-3 and TRBJ1-3; TRBD1 matches at 7 bases. With 0 bases clipped from V and 1 base from J, the junction kept 3 bases outside the gene matches. This CDR3 has 16 residues. The germline V gene has CDR1 ENHRY and CDR2 SYGVKD. The CDR3 sequence is CAISESGQTSGNTIYF. CDR3 in DNA: TGTGCCATCAGTGAGTCGGGACAGACATCTGGAAACACCATATATTTT.

The J gene is TRBJ1-2, the V gene TRBV2, with 7 nucleotides matching TRBD1. The CDR3 totals 17 residues. Germline V gene lookup returns CDR1 SNHLY and CDR2 FYNNEI. Unmatched junction bases numbered 17, after V lost 6 bases and J lost 4 bases. CDR3: CASSADRELLGSYGYTF. The DNA of the CDR3 is TGTGCCAGCAGCGCTGACAGGGAACTCCTGGGTAGCTATGGCTACACCTTC. Full variable domain (missing parts from reference TRBV2 and TRBJ1-2): EPEVTQTPSHQVTQMGQEVILRCVPISNHLYFYWYRQILGQKVEFLVSFYNNEISEKSEIFDDQFSVERPDGSNFTLKIRSTKLEDSAMYFCASSADRELLGSYGYTFGSGTRLTVV.

The table lists this clone with a count of one. CDR3 sequence (DNA): TGTGCCAGCAGTGAACGGGGACTAGCGGGGGTTCCCAATGAGCAGTTCTTC. Its protein product is CASSERGLAGVPNEQFF. This sequence joins TRBV6-1 and TRBJ2-1; 14 bases map to TRBD2. V was pared by 2 bases and J by 6 bases, with 6 bases of the junction left unmatched. The germline V gene has CDR1 MNHNS and CDR2 SASEGT. CDR3 size: 17 residues.

The chain employs TRBV7-9 and TRBJ1-2; TRBD1 matches at 9 bases. V was clipped by 0 bases and J by 7 bases; unmatched bases: 3. CDR3 length: 14 amino acids. Germline CDR1 is SEHNR and CDR2 is FQNEAQ (reference sequence). As DNA, the CDR3 is TGTGCCAGCAGCTTAGCGGGGACAGGGTCTGGCTACACCTTC. Translating gives CASSLAGTGSGYTF.

CDR3 sequence: CARSLGQGVPEAFF. The CDR3 DNA reads as TGTGCCAGAAGCTTAGGACAGGGTGTCCCTGAAGCTTTCTTT. This chain joins TRBV7-5 and TRBJ1-1; the table gives TRBD1 as D, unverified against the DNA. TRBV7-5 is flagged as a pseudogene. CDR3 length: 14 residues.

V usage is TRBV9 and J usage is TRBJ2-2, with D unclear. The CDR3 spans 16 residues. Germline CDR1 reads SGDLS; CDR2 reads YYNGEE. V lost 0 bases to trimming and J lost 0 bases, with 9 bases between them. CDR3: CASSVVSAPNTGELFF. The CDR3 nucleotides are TGTGCCAGCAGCGTAGTAAGCGCCCCGAACACCGGGGAGCTGTTTTTT. Supplemented by reference TRBV9 and TRBJ2-2, the full variable domain reads DSGVTQTPKHLITATGQRVTLRCSPRSGDLSVYWYQQSLDQGLQFLIQYYNGEERAKGNILERFSAQQFPDLHSELNLSSLELGDSALYFCASSVVSAPNTGELFFGEGSRLTVL.

This chain connects TRBV15 to TRBJ2-5, with D tentatively TRBD1 (5 bases). There are 15 residues in the CDR3. Germline V gene sequence: CDR1 LNHNV, CDR2 YYDKDF (reference sequence). Trimming pared 0 bases from V and 2 bases from J, leaving 10 bases between. The CDR3 region is CATSRDAAGQETQYF. As DNA, the CDR3 is TGTGCCACCAGCAGAGATGCGGCAGGGCAAGAGACCCAGTACTTC.

This sequence joins TRBV19 and TRBJ1-5; D is possibly TRBD1 (6 bases). The V end was cut by 3 bases, the J end by 4 bases, with 10 bases between. The CDR3 loop spans 14 amino acids. CDR1 and CDR2 (germline): LNHDA, SQIVND (reference sequence). CDR3 amino acids: CASSMDSFNQPQHF. DNA of the CDR3: TGTGCCAGTAGTATGGACAGCTTTAATCAGCCCCAGCATTTT.

This sequence joins TRBV5-1 and TRBJ1-5; D is unclear. The CDR3 is 16 amino acids. CDR1 and CDR2 from the germline V gene are SGHRS and YFSETQ. The germline V and J ends were trimmed by 2 bases and 0 bases, with 12 bases remaining between them. The CDR3 nucleotides read TGCGCCAGCAGCTTAGAAGGAAGAGGTAGCAATCAGCCCCAGCATTTT. It specifies CASSLEGRGSNQPQHF.

V and J are TRBV4-1 and TRBJ2-1; 10 positions agree with TRBD2. J gave up 10 bases and V 0 bases, and 9 bases lay outside the gene matches. Germline V lookup: CDR1 MGHRA, CDR2 YSYEKL. CDR3 length: 16 residues. The CDR3 protein is CASSQDSGGRFVEQFF. The CDR3, as DNA: TGCGCCAGCAGCCAAGATAGCGGGGGGCGATTCGTAGAGCAGTTCTTC.

The chain has TRBV9 and TRBJ2-7; 7 bases are a match to TRBD2. The CDR3 contains 14 residues. Germline V gene sequence: CDR1 SGDLS, CDR2 YYNGEE. V lost 3 bases, J lost 0 bases, and 3 bases stayed unmatched. The CDR3 sequence: CASSERGSSYEQYF. In DNA form, the CDR3 reads TGTGCCAGCAGCGAGCGGGGCAGCTCCTACGAGCAGTACTTC.

The V and J genes are TRBV20-1 and TRBJ1-1; 7 bases match TRBD1. The CDR3 has 15 residues. J lost 5 bases, V lost 3 bases, and 12 bases had no gene match. The germline V gene has CDR1 DFQATT and CDR2 SNEGSKA (reference sequence). The CDR3 here is CSASPVEGAKTEAFF. The CDR3, as DNA: TGCAGTGCTAGTCCCGTGGAGGGGGCGAAAACTGAAGCTTTCTTT.

J is TRBJ1-1 and V is TRBV6-5, with D uncertain. Germline CDR1 reads MNHEY; CDR2 reads SVGAGI. The CDR3 consists of 13 residues. V gave up 6 bases and J gave up 5 bases, with 13 bases separating them. Here the CDR3 DNA reads TGTGCCAGCAGGCAGCGGGTTCGGACTGAAGCTTTCTTT. This codes for CASRQRVRTEAFF.

This clone is classed as medium-sized. The V and J genes are TRBV2 and TRBJ1-3; D is perhaps TRBD1 (5 bases). V lost 1 base and J 3 bases, leaving 16 bases between the germline ends. The CDR3 spans 17 residues. Germline CDR1 is SNHLY and CDR2 is FYNNEI. This chain's CDR3 is CASSEEGAGLSGNTIYF. Here the CDR3 DNA reads TGTGCCAGCAGTGAAGAAGGTGCAGGGTTGAGTGGAAACACCATATATTTT. Filled out from reference TRBV2 and TRBJ1-3, the complete variable domain reads EPEVTQTPSHQVTQMGQEVILRCVPISNHLYFYWYRQILGQKVEFLVSFYNNEISEKSEIFDDQFSVERPDGSNFTLKIRSTKLEDSAMYFCASSEEGAGLSGNTIYFGEGSWLTVV.

The chain has TRBV2 and TRBJ2-7, with TRBD1 matching 8 bases. Trimming removed 4 bases from V and 4 bases from J; junction bases left unmatched: 9. The CDR3 totals 15 residues. CDR1 SNHLY and CDR2 FYNNEI come from the germline V gene. Here the CDR3 DNA reads TGTGCCAGCAGTGTAGGACAGGGAATGGCGTACGAGCAGTACTTC. Its protein product is CASSVGQGMAYEQYF.

This clone was recorded only once. The gene calls are TRBV19 and TRBJ2-5; 7 bases align to TRBD2. Germline CDR1 and CDR2: LNHDA and SQIVND (reference sequence). Germline trimming cut 3 bases from V and 5 bases from J; bases unmatched to any gene: 9. CDR3 length equals 15 residues. This chain's CDR3 is CASSIGGGVVETQYF. The DNA of the CDR3 is TGTGCCAGTAGTATTGGCGGGGGAGTGGTTGAGACCCAGTACTTC.

V gene TRBV12-3 or TRBV12-4 combines with J gene TRBJ1-1; D is uncertain. The CDR3 is 13 amino acids. V lost 4 bases, J lost 1 base, and 7 bases lay in between. Here the CDR3 DNA reads TGTGCCAGCAGTTACCGCAGGAACACTGAAGCTTTCTTT. Encoded protein: CASSYRRNTEAFF.